A selection of T cell receptor beta chains follows, all from one sample in a study of shared clonotypes between healthy human individuals. Repertoires were generated with immunoSEQ multiplex PCR, while TCRdb's copy carries only in-frame clones and drops some. This sample has about 1,500,000 clones; approximately 97% occur once, and the top ten carry about 1%. The sequenced sample was naive CD4+ T cells sorted from blood. These TCRs come from a man aged 30 to 39 in good health. CDR3s leave out the opening cysteine and the closing phenylalanine or tryptophan. A D gene is named only where the DNA matches it firmly.

V	J	D	CDR3
TRBV18	TRBJ2-7	.	ASSRTAYEQY
TRBV6-1	TRBJ2-5	TRBD2	ASSELWLAEETQY
TRBV5-1	TRBJ2-1	.	ASSATAGRYEQF
TRBV5-5	TRBJ2-7	TRBD2	ASSFQPLRRTSESYEQY
TRBV19	TRBJ1-1	.	ASSTPSGEAF
TRBV5-1	TRBJ1-4	.	ASRGQGTNEKLF
TRBV14	TRBJ1-2	.	ASSPQSRYGYT
TRBV9	TRBJ1-2	.	ASSREAGYLGGYT
TRBV2	TRBJ2-5	.	ASGRDRQETQY
TRBV6-5	TRBJ2-7	.	ASSPHRQTYEQY
TRBV5-1	TRBJ2-3	TRBD1	ASSLGETGATDTQY
TRBV6-5	TRBJ2-1	TRBD2	ASSYSWTSGYNEQF
TRBV10-3	TRBJ2-1	.	AISRGQTIDNEQF
TRBV18	TRBJ2-3	TRBD2	ASSPGLAGLIGRGDTQY
TRBV6-6	TRBJ2-7	.	ASSTGYPYEQY